Following are 30 T cell receptor beta chains from one sample sequenced in a study of cytomegalovirus exposure and HLA in healthy donors. PCR amplification relied on 60 Vbeta primers (plus 13 Jbeta primers). TCRdb keeps only in-frame clones here, not all; method: immunoSEQ multiplex PCR. The sample records about 170,000 clones, 60% to 80% being singletons. Sequencing used PBMCs. All receptors come from a man in his forties in good health and CMV-seronegative.

This clone has just a few counts. V usage is TRBV27 and J usage is TRBJ1-1; D is perhaps TRBD1 (6 bases). The germline V gene has CDR1 MNHEY and CDR2 SMNVEV (reference sequence). The CDR3 is 14 amino acids. The V gene lost 5 bases and the J gene lost 4 bases, with 14 bases spanning the gap. CDR3 in DNA: TGTGCCAGCAGTCAAGGGGGGGGACCCACTGAAGCTTTCTTT. The encoded protein is CASSQGGGPTEAFF.

The V and J genes are TRBV11-2 and TRBJ1-2, with 9 bases matching TRBD1. From germline, CDR1 is SGHAT and CDR2 FQNNGV. V trimming: 4 bases; J trimming: 3 bases; junction bases outside the gene matches: 9. This CDR3 is 16 amino acids long. The CDR3 coding sequence is TGTGCCAGCAGCTCCCGGGGGACAGGGTACTACTATGGCTACACCTTC. Protein sequence: CASSSRGTGYYYGYTF. Looking up the rest from reference TRBV11-2 and TRBJ1-2 gives the full variable domain: EAGVAQSPRYKIIEKRQSVAFWCNPISGHATLYWYQQILGQGPKLLIQFQNNGVVDDSQLPKDRFSAERLKGVDSTLKIQPAKLEDSAVYLCASSSRGTGYYYGYTFGSGTRLTVV.

This chain's CDR3 is CASSPVYVSVFYEQYF. The DNA of the CDR3 is TGTGCCAGCTCACCGGTATATGTTAGCGTTTTCTACGAGCAGTACTTC. The chain joins TRBV18 to TRBJ2-7; a weak D match, TRBD2 (5 bases). Germline CDR1 reads KGHSH; CDR2 reads LQKENI. The V gene lost 3 bases and the J gene lost 3 bases, with 18 bases spanning the gap. This CDR3 has 16 amino acids.

V is TRBV2 and J is TRBJ1-2; D is possibly TRBD1 (5 bases). V was clipped by 6 bases and J by 5 bases, with 13 bases between them. From germline, CDR1 is SNHLY and CDR2 FYNNEI. The CDR3 loop spans 13 amino acids. The CDR3: CASSSDRDYGYTF. The CDR3 nucleotides read TGTGCCAGCAGCTCTGACAGAGATTATGGCTACACCTTC.

This clone was seen more than once but under ten times. V gene TRBV5-6 combines with J gene TRBJ2-7; 10 bases are a match to TRBD2. The CDR3 has 14 residues. Looked up from germline, CDR1 is SGHDT and CDR2 is YYEEEE. The J segment lost 6 bases and the V segment lost 4 bases, leaving 7 bases of the junction unmatched. CDR3 sequence (DNA): TGTGCCAGCAGCCATCAGCGGGAGGGCAGCGAGCAGTACTTC. Translated, it gives CASSHQREGSEQYF.

This clone has just a few counts. The CDR3: CASSFMTGGNTEAFF. The CDR3 DNA reads TGTGCCAGCAGCTTCATGACAGGGGGCAATACTGAAGCTTTCTTT. This rearrangement joins TRBV7-2 to TRBJ1-1, with TRBD1 identical over 10 bases. V shed 3 bases and J 5 bases; nucleotides not matched to a gene: 6. Germline loops: CDR1 SGHTA, CDR2 FQGNSA. The CDR3 spans 15 residues.

The V call is TRBV19, the J call TRBJ2-5; D perhaps matches TRBD1 (5 bases). The V gene's germline CDR1 is LNHDA and CDR2 SQIVND (reference sequence). The CDR3 covers 15 residues. Trimming cost V 6 bases and J 3 bases, with 17 bases left between them. The CDR3 DNA follows: TGTGCCAGTAGCCCCCGTCTGCAGGGCGAAGAGACCCAGTACTTC. This codes for CASSPRLQGEETQYF.

Note on this clone: The junction departs from the called germline gene at one end, perhaps through a read error. The J gene is TRBJ1-6, the V gene TRBV7-9, with D possibly matching TRBD1 (6 bases). CDR1 is SEHNR, CDR2 FQNEAQ, per germline (reference sequence). The CDR3 totals 13 residues. The CDR3 DNA is TGTTCCAGCAGCTTTCAGGGGACTTCACCCCTCCACTTT. Translated: CSSSFQGTSPLHF.

This rearrangement joins TRBV11-2 to TRBJ2-1; maybe TRBD2 (5 bases). V was cut by 4 bases and J by 3 bases, with 7 bases left in between. The CDR3 spans 13 residues. Per the germline V gene, CDR1 is SGHAT and CDR2 is FQNNGV. The CDR3 region is CASSYGNYNEQFF. The CDR3 bases are TGTGCCAGCAGCTACGGGAACTACAATGAGCAGTTCTTC.

This clone was seen a handful of times. This chain joins TRBV25-1 and TRBJ2-5; D possibly corresponds to TRBD1 (5 bases). The germline V gene encodes CDR1 MGHDK and CDR2 SYGVNS. V dropped 3 bases and J dropped 3 bases, with 11 bases sitting between them. This CDR3 has 14 amino acids. This chain's CDR3 is CASSDLLGEETQYF. Here the CDR3 DNA reads TGTGCCAGCAGTGACCTCCTAGGGGAAGAGACCCAGTACTTC.

The chain has TRBV27 and TRBJ2-5; possible D gene TRBD2, 7 bases. This CDR3 contains 15 residues. Germline-derived CDR1 and CDR2 are MNHEY and SMNVEV (reference sequence). Trimming took off 4 bases at V and 7 bases at J, with 19 bases between the two ends. The CDR3 coding sequence is TGTGCCAGCAGTTCACACTGGGCGGGGGCACCGACCCAGTACTTC. It is translated as CASSSHWAGAPTQYF.

This chain uses TRBV2 with TRBJ2-1; the match to TRBD1 covers 12 bases. The germline V gene has CDR1 SNHLY and CDR2 FYNNEI. This CDR3 contains 14 residues. J gave up 16 bases and V 3 bases, and 10 bases lay outside the gene matches. For the CDR3, the DNA is TGTGCCAGCAGTGATAGGGACAGGGGGCTTAAGGAATTCTTC. It is translated as CASSDRDRGLKEFF. The full variable domain, completed using reference TRBV2 and TRBJ2-1, is EPEVTQTPSHQVTQMGQEVILRCVPISNHLYFYWYRQILGQKVEFLVSFYNNEISEKSEIFDDQFSVERPDGSNFTLKIRSTKLEDSAMYFCASSDRDRGLKEFFGPGTRLTVL.

This clone was seen more than once but under ten times. V gene TRBV4-1 combines with J gene TRBJ2-4, with 7 positions matching TRBD2. CDR3 length: 14 residues. J lost 12 bases, V lost 1 base, and 9 bases had no gene match. The germline CDR1 and CDR2 sequences are MGHRA and YSYEKL. The CDR3 DNA reads as TGCGCCAGCAGCCAAGCGGGGGGTGGTAGGGGTCAGTACTTC. Protein sequence: CASSQAGGGRGQYF.

The chain has TRBV6-5 and TRBJ2-2; D remains ambiguous. V lost 5 bases and J 4 bases, leaving 8 bases between the germline ends. CDR1 and CDR2 from the germline V gene are MNHEY and SVGAGI. This CDR3 is built from 13 residues. CDR3 region: CASSSSGTGELFF. CDR3 sequence (DNA): TGTGCCAGCAGTAGTTCGGGCACCGGGGAGCTGTTTTTT.

J is TRBJ1-2 and V is TRBV29-1; D possibly corresponds to TRBD1 (6 bases). The V and J ends lost 0 bases and 8 bases respectively, with 16 bases between them. In germline, CDR1 is SQVTM, CDR2 ANQGSEA. CDR3 length: 14 residues. CDR3 loop: CSVEDPWGPQGYTF. The DNA for the CDR3 is TGCAGCGTTGAAGATCCTTGGGGGCCTCAGGGCTACACCTTC.

V and J are TRBV11-3 and TRBJ2-3; TRBD1 aligns across 8 bases. This CDR3 comprises 13 residues. With 5 bases clipped from V and 4 bases from J, the junction kept 2 bases outside the gene matches. Germline V CDR1 and CDR2: SGHNT, YENEEA. CDR3 sequence reads: CASSLQGADTQYF. DNA of the CDR3: TGTGCCAGCAGCCTACAGGGGGCAGATACGCAGTATTTT.

The chain is built from TRBV2 and TRBJ2-3; 9 bases agree with TRBD2. Trimming removed 6 bases from V and 1 base from J; junction bases left unmatched: 8. CDR1 and CDR2 (germline): SNHLY, FYNNEI. The CDR3 runs to 16 residues. The DNA for the CDR3 is TGTGCCAGCAGCACCCTGACTAGCGGAGGCACAGATACGCAGTATTTT. This encodes CASSTLTSGGTDTQYF. The full variable domain, with the rest looked up from reference TRBV2 and TRBJ2-3, is EPEVTQTPSHQVTQMGQEVILRCVPISNHLYFYWYRQILGQKVEFLVSFYNNEISEKSEIFDDQFSVERPDGSNFTLKIRSTKLEDSAMYFCASSTLTSGGTDTQYFGPGTRLTVL.

The V and J genes are TRBV5-1 and TRBJ1-6, with D tentatively TRBD1 (5 bases). The CDR3 loop spans 17 amino acids. Germline V gene lookup returns CDR1 SGHRS and CDR2 YFSETQ. Trimming removed 0 bases from V and 6 bases from J, with 16 bases in between. In DNA form, the CDR3 reads TGCGCCAGCAGCTTGGACGGACGCAGGGAGGCTAATTCACCCCTCCACTTT. Protein product: CASSLDGRREANSPLHF.

The V and J genes are TRBV30 and TRBJ2-5; 7 bases agree with TRBD1. J was trimmed by 3 bases and V by 2 bases; bases with no gene match: 12. This CDR3 comprises 16 residues. CDR1 and CDR2 from the germline V gene are GTSNPN and SVGIG (reference sequence). CDR3 coding DNA: TGTGCCTGGAGTCCCCGACAGGGCCCCGGTGAAGAGACCCAGTACTTC. This translates into CAWSPRQGPGEETQYF.

This chain connects TRBV9 to TRBJ2-5, with D tentatively TRBD1 (6 bases). This CDR3 is built from 15 residues. Deletions cut 3 bases from V and 5 bases from J, with 17 bases between. Germline values: CDR1 SGDLS, CDR2 YYNGEE. The CDR3 region has the DNA TGTGCCAGCAGCGAGGGGACCCAGGGGATCGAGACCCAGTACTTC. It translates to CASSEGTQGIETQYF.

The chain couples TRBV29-1 to TRBJ1-1; the match to TRBD1 covers 7 bases. The CDR3 extends over 13 amino acids. The V and J ends lost 5 bases and 5 bases, in that order; junction bases with no gene match: 8. Germline CDR1 is SQVTM and CDR2 is ANQGSEA. CDR3 in amino acids: CSVPGTAATEAFF. The CDR3 nucleotides read TGCAGCGTTCCCGGGACAGCCGCGACTGAAGCTTTCTTT.

The chain uses TRBV18 and TRBJ2-1; TRBD2 matches 12 bases. The V segment lost 3 bases and the J segment 3 bases; nucleotides outside the gene matches: 0. Germline lookup yields CDR1 KGHSH and CDR2 LQKENI. This CDR3 has 15 amino acids. The CDR3 protein is CASSPTSGSYNEQFF. The CDR3 DNA reads TGTGCCAGCTCACCGACTAGCGGGAGCTACAATGAGCAGTTCTTC.

The rearrangement links TRBV7-9 to TRBJ1-5; TRBD1 matches at 8 bases. The CDR3 totals 14 residues. The junction had 10 bases not matched to a gene; V was cut back by 8 bases and J by 7 bases. Germline V lookup: CDR1 SEHNR, CDR2 FQNEAQ (reference sequence). For the CDR3, the DNA is TGTGCCAGCTCCAGGACAGGGTCAGGACAGCCCCAGCATTTT. Translating it yields CASSRTGSGQPQHF. Full variable domain (remainder filled in from reference TRBV7-9 and TRBJ1-5): DTGVSQNPRHKITKRGQNVTFRCDPISEHNRLYWYRQTLGQGPEFLTYFQNEAQLEKSRLLSDRFSAERPKGSFSTLEIQRTEQGDSAMYLCASSRTGSGQPQHFGDGTRLSIL.

The rearrangement joins TRBV11-2 to TRBJ2-3; 13 nucleotides agree with TRBD2. Germline V gives CDR1 SGHAT, CDR2 FQNNGV. With 4 bases clipped from V and 1 base from J, the junction kept 2 bases outside the gene matches. The CDR3 consists of 16 residues. For the CDR3, the DNA is TGTGCCAGCAGCTACGGACTAGCGGGAGGCACAGATACGCAGTATTTT. Its translation is CASSYGLAGGTDTQYF.

This chain joins TRBV7-3 and TRBJ2-1, with 10 nucleotides matching TRBD2. The CDR3 is 16 residues long. V lost 4 bases to trimming and J lost 5 bases; unmatched junction nucleotides: 8. Per germline, CDR1 SGHTA and CDR2 FQGTGA. The CDR3 protein is CASSYQSGRADNEQFF. The CDR3 DNA follows: TGTGCCAGCAGCTATCAGAGCGGGAGGGCCGACAATGAGCAGTTCTTC.

V is TRBV6-6 and J is TRBJ1-6, with a possible D match to TRBD1 (5 bases). Trimming pared 7 bases from V and 7 bases from J, leaving 17 bases between. Looked up from germline, CDR1 is MNHNY and CDR2 is SVGAGI (reference sequence). This CDR3 comprises 15 residues. Here the CDR3 DNA reads TGTGCCAGCATTCAAAGGGGTTATAGCAATTCACCCCTCCACTTT. Amino acid sequence: CASIQRGYSNSPLHF.

The chain employs TRBV6-4 and TRBJ2-3; D perhaps matches TRBD2 (7 bases). V lost 4 bases, J lost 0 bases, and 14 bases lay in between. The CDR3 totals 16 residues. CDR1 MRHNA and CDR2 SNTAGT come from the germline V gene. For the CDR3, the DNA is TGTGCCAGCAGTGGGGAGGGGGACGCCAGCACAGATACGCAGTATTTT. Translated: CASSGEGDASTDTQYF.

J is TRBJ2-3 and V is TRBV5-4, with 7 bases aligning to TRBD2. CDR1 and CDR2 (germline): SGHNT, YYREEE (reference sequence). This CDR3 has 14 residues. The trim removed 4 bases at V and 2 bases at J, leaving 4 bases unmatched. CDR3 sequence: CASSPGGDTDTQYF. The CDR3, as DNA: TGTGCCAGCAGCCCTGGGGGGGACACAGATACGCAGTATTTT.

The gene calls are TRBV28 and TRBJ2-2, with TRBD2 matching 8 bases. The CDR3 runs 14 residues. Germline trimming cut 8 bases from V and 5 bases from J; bases unmatched to any gene: 7. The V gene's germline CDR1 is MDHEN and CDR2 SYDVKM. CDR3 residues: CASLIRGGTGELFF. CDR3 nucleotide sequence: TGTGCCAGCCTCATCCGGGGGGGAACCGGGGAGCTGTTTTTT. The complete variable domain, with remaining parts taken from reference TRBV28 and TRBJ2-2, reads DVKVTQSSRYLVKRTGEKVFLECVQDMDHENMFWYRQDPGLGLRLIYFSYDVKMKEKGDIPEGYSVSREKKERFSLILESASTNQTSMYLCASLIRGGTGELFFGEGSRLTVL.

This clone has just one count. The chain recombines TRBV5-6 with TRBJ2-3; 8 nucleotides agree with TRBD1. CDR3 size: 16 residues. After removal of 2 bases from V and 4 bases from J, the junction contained 9 bases not matched to a gene. Germline V gives CDR1 SGHDT, CDR2 YYEEEE. The CDR3 sequence: CASSFIGQGQADTQYF. In nucleotides, the CDR3 is TGTGCCAGCAGCTTTATCGGACAGGGTCAGGCAGATACGCAGTATTTT.